These 8 T cell receptor beta chains were all obtained from the same sample, sequenced in a study of CD8 T cells in ankylosing spondylitis. Each CDR3 protein gets one entry after TCRdb re-called the 5' RACE reads with MiXCR. This table holds 300,000 to 350,000 distinct CDR3 sequences, about 15% found once. Sequencing was performed on blood, either unsorted or a sorted T cell fraction (not recorded which). These TCRs come from a male donor with ankylosing spondylitis or in good health (not recorded which).

The chain employs TRBV6-1 and TRBJ1-5; 9 bases line up with TRBD1. V dropped 6 bases and J dropped 2; count of bases not matched to a gene: 8. Germline V gene lookup returns CDR1 MNHNS and CDR2 SASEGT. The length of the CDR3 is 16 residues. The CDR3 DNA sequence: TGTGCCAGCAGCCCGGGACAGGGCTGGGGCAATCAGCCCCAGCATTTT. Protein product: CASSPGQGWGNQPQHF.

This clonotype was recorded a few times. The V gene is TRBV12-3 or TRBV12-4, the J gene TRBJ2-7; D is possibly TRBD2 (5 bases). V shed 5 bases and J shed 4 bases, with 9 bases lying between them. This CDR3 spans 12 amino acids. The chain's CDR3 is CASSRSGYEQYF. The CDR3 DNA sequence: TGTGCCAGCAGTCGGTCGGGATACGAGCAGTACTTC.

This clonotype showed up just a few times. The rearrangement uses TRBV3-1 and TRBJ1-2; perhaps TRBD1 as D (5 bases). Germline V lookup: CDR1 LGHDT, CDR2 YNNKEL (reference sequence). This CDR3 comprises 14 residues. V lost 3 bases, J lost 0 bases, and 8 bases lay in between. CDR3 DNA sequence: TGTGCCAGCAGCCATACAGGTTCTAACTATGGCTACACCTTC. Protein: CASSHTGSNYGYTF.

This clonotype was recorded a few times. The CDR3 nucleotides are TGTGCCAGCAGCTTAGAGGCACAGGGCTACAATGAGCAGTTCTTC. It translates to CASSLEAQGYNEQFF. The chain recombines TRBV7-2 with TRBJ2-1; TRBD1 might be the D (6 bases). Trimming stripped 1 base from V and 3 bases from J, with 10 bases between. Germline CDR1 and CDR2: SGHTA and FQGNSA. This CDR3 region has 15 residues.

The table lists this clonotype with a few counts. The genes are TRBV6-5 and TRBJ1-2, with D possibly TRBD1 on 5 matching bases. V shed 4 bases and J shed 8 bases, with 17 bases lying between them. The CDR3 spans 14 residues. Germline assignment: CDR1 MNHEY and CDR2 SVGAGI. CDR3 bases: TGTGCCAGCAGTTCACTGGGGAGGGGAAAAGGCTACACCTTC. Translating it yields CASSSLGRGKGYTF.

V is TRBV5-1 and J is TRBJ2-2; D call uncertain. Germline CDR1 SGHRS, CDR2 YFSETQ. The CDR3 runs to 14 residues. V dropped 5 bases and J dropped 1 base, with 9 bases sitting between them. CDR3 protein: CASRRTENTGELFF. The CDR3 DNA is TGCGCCAGCAGGAGGACGGAGAACACCGGGGAGCTGTTTTTT.

V gene TRBV5-1 combines with J gene TRBJ2-7; D may be TRBD1 or TRBD2 (5 bases each). The CDR3 length is 13 residues. The germline V gene encodes CDR1 SGHRS and CDR2 YFSETQ. V was pared by 5 bases and J by 4 bases, with 13 bases between. CDR3 in amino acids: CASSGQGRYEQYF. The CDR3, as DNA: TGCGCCAGCAGTGGGCAGGGACGGTACGAGCAGTACTTC.

The V and J genes are TRBV7-2 and TRBJ2-2; D unresolved. Trimming took 0 bases from V and 3 from J, leaving 5 bases between them. CDR1 SGHTA and CDR2 FQGNSA come from the germline V gene. This CDR3 is built from 14 residues. CDR3 sequence reads: CASSLARDTGELFF. The CDR3 DNA sequence: TGTGCCAGCAGCTTAGCGCGAGACACCGGGGAGCTGTTTTTT.